This T cell receptor beta chain was documented in a study of blood T cell repertoires in COVID-19. The overall study: Sites across the United States, Italy and Spain contributed samples from acute and convalescent COVID-19. Sample material is recorded as cDNA or gDNA derived from T cells, B-cell-depleted T cells, or PBMCs.

Germline CDR1 SNHLY, CDR2 FYNNEI. Trimming removed 3 bases from V and 1 base from J, with 9 bases in between. The CDR3 extends over 14 amino acids. Authors' analysis steps: Nucleated cell number was recorded as an estimate derived from reference gene primer amplification. TCRdb's table, derived via immunoSEQ multiplex PCR, lists solely in-frame clones and lacks some. V, J and clone size are those of that table, while D and trimming were read from the DNA. The repertoire consists of fewer than 200,000 clones, with approximately 73% occurring once and the leading ten covering around 3.5%. The source material was peripheral blood. The origin of this receptor is a woman aged 80 or over with acute or convalescent COVID-19. The J gene is TRBJ1-1, the V gene TRBV2, with D possibly being TRBD1 (6 bases). DNA for the CDR3: TGTGCCAGCAGTGAGACAGGATGGAACACTGAAGCTTTCTTT. Translation: CASSETGWNTEAFF.